The 21 T cell receptor beta chains below come from one sample, sequenced in a study of T-cell memory formation after mild COVID-19. Each CDR3 protein is one row after TCRdb ran MiXCR on the 5' RACE reads. This repertoire shows approximately 480,000 distinct CDR3 sequences, over 15% found once; its top ten account for roughly an eighth. The material sequenced was PBMCs or a T cell subset sorted from them (not recorded which). These receptors came from an adult woman who had mild COVID-19 (a few samples of this study predate the infection). Cell type and time point are not known.

DNA for the CDR3: TGTGCCAGCTCACCGTTATACGAGGCCGTCTTCTCCTACAATGAGCAGTTCTTC. This encodes CASSPLYEAVFSYNEQFF. V and J are TRBV18 and TRBJ2-1, with D uncertain. CDR1 and CDR2 from the germline V gene are KGHSH and LQKENI. The CDR3 spans 18 residues. Trimming stripped 3 bases from V and 0 bases from J, with 18 bases between.

This clonotype was seen a handful of times. This chain connects TRBV9 to TRBJ1-2; D perhaps matches TRBD1 (6 bases). The CDR3 runs to 15 residues. Germline V CDR1 and CDR2: SGDLS, YYNGEE. The V end was cut by 4 bases, the J end by 4 bases, with 17 bases between. The CDR3 region is CASSRSLRGGYGYTF. CDR3 coding DNA: TGTGCCAGCAGCCGTTCGCTCAGGGGTGGCTATGGCTACACCTTC.

This clonotype appeared a few times. The rearrangement links TRBV7-2 to TRBJ2-1; TRBD2 matches at 9 bases. Looked up from germline, CDR1 is SGHTA and CDR2 is FQGNSA. The V gene end was trimmed by 1 base and the J gene end by 12 bases; junction bases not matched to a gene: 4. The CDR3 runs to 13 residues. DNA for the CDR3: TGTGCCAGCAGCTTAGGGCGGGAGGGACGGCAGTTCTTC. Its translation is CASSLGREGRQFF.

This clonotype was detected only a few times. V gene TRBV3-1 combines with J gene TRBJ1-6; D ambiguous. Trimming cost V 1 base and J 7 bases, with 14 bases left between them. CDR1 and CDR2 from the germline V gene are LGHDT and YNNKEL (reference sequence). The CDR3 spans 16 residues. The CDR3 sequence is CASSQVTDGPNSPLHF. For the CDR3, the DNA is TGTGCCAGCAGCCAAGTGACGGACGGGCCCAATTCACCCCTCCACTTT.

This clonotype has at least ten counts. The chain links TRBV9 to TRBJ2-1, with a weak D call TRBD2 (5 bases). Per germline, CDR1 SGDLS and CDR2 YYNGEE. V dropped 0 bases and J dropped 0 bases, with 10 bases sitting between them. The CDR3 has 16 residues. This CDR3 is CASSVAWESSYNEQFF. The CDR3 nucleotides read TGTGCCAGCAGCGTAGCATGGGAGAGCTCCTACAATGAGCAGTTCTTC.

The chain has TRBV7-9 and TRBJ2-6; D is uncertain. Trimming shortened V by 4 bases and J by 4 bases, and 11 bases separated the two germline ends. The CDR3 totals 15 residues. Germline CDR1 SEHNR, CDR2 FQNEAQ (reference sequence). CDR3: CASSSEAFGANVLTF. CDR3 in DNA: TGTGCCAGCAGCTCAGAGGCCTTCGGGGCCAACGTCCTGACTTTC.

This clonotype was recorded a few times. This chain joins TRBV4-2 and TRBJ2-1; D is possibly TRBD2 (6 bases). V was clipped by 0 bases and J by 4 bases, with 10 bases between them. The CDR3 is 15 residues long. Germline loops: CDR1 LGHNA, CDR2 YNFKEQ. CDR3 amino acids: CASSQDLSGYNEQFF. The CDR3 DNA reads as TGTGCCAGCAGCCAAGATCTAAGCGGGTACAATGAGCAGTTCTTC.

Here the CDR3 DNA reads TGTGCCAGCGGTTCCCGCGGGGACCCAATGAACACTGAAGCTTTCTTT. Its protein product is CASGSRGDPMNTEAFF. The chain links TRBV4-2 to TRBJ1-1, with TRBD1 as a possible D gene (5 bases). The CDR3 covers 16 residues. V was trimmed by 8 bases and J by 0 bases, leaving 19 bases between them. Germline V lookup: CDR1 LGHNA, CDR2 YNFKEQ.

The chain recombines TRBV24-1 with TRBJ2-2, with D unresolved. Germline CDR1 reads KGHDR; CDR2 reads SFDVKD. This CDR3 comprises 13 residues. The V end lost 4 bases, the J end lost 7 bases, and 9 bases lay between the germline ends. As DNA, the CDR3 is TGTGCCACCAGTGAGCTAGGCGACGGGGAGCTGTTTTTT. Its translation: CATSELGDGELFF.

V gene TRBV7-8 combines with J gene TRBJ2-3, with TRBD2 identical over 13 bases. The CDR3 runs to 16 residues. V lost 3 bases, J lost 6 bases, and 6 bases stayed unmatched. Germline CDR1 and CDR2: SGHVS and FQNEAQ. The CDR3 loop reads CASSFELAGGPDTQYF. Written as DNA, the CDR3 is TGTGCCAGCAGCTTCGAACTAGCGGGGGGGCCGGATACGCAGTATTTT.

The CDR3 coding sequence is TGTGCCAGCAGTCCTACAGGGGCGCAGACTGGCTACACCTTC. This encodes CASSPTGAQTGYTF. This sequence joins TRBV12-3 or TRBV12-4 and TRBJ1-2; 7 bases align to TRBD1. The CDR3 has 14 residues. The V and J ends lost 5 bases and 7 bases, in that order; junction bases with no gene match: 10.

This clonotype was found a few times. J is TRBJ2-1 and V is TRBV5-1; no reliable D call. The germline gives CDR1 SGHRS, CDR2 YFSETQ. V lost 1 base to trimming and J lost 0 bases, with 11 bases between them. The CDR3 is 16 residues long. The CDR3 loop is CASSLSILISYNEQFF. CDR3 DNA: TGCGCCAGCAGCTTGTCGATACTAATCTCCTACAATGAGCAGTTCTTC.

This chain links TRBV5-1 with TRBJ1-2, with 11 bases that match TRBD1. Per germline, CDR1 SGHRS and CDR2 YFSETQ. This CDR3 comprises 16 residues. J gave up 2 bases and V 1 base, and 4 bases lay outside the gene matches. The CDR3 region has the DNA TGCGCCAGCAGCTTGACCGGACAGGGGGCGAACTATGGCTACACCTTC. Its protein product is CASSLTGQGANYGYTF.

This clonotype was found once. The chain recombines TRBV29-1 with TRBJ2-5; no clear D. Trimming stripped 4 bases from V and 1 base from J, with 19 bases between. This CDR3 spans 16 amino acids. Germline V gene lookup returns CDR1 SQVTM and CDR2 ANQGSEA. This chain's CDR3 is CSVGGYGQTFQETQYF. CDR3 in DNA: TGCAGCGTTGGTGGGTACGGGCAGACTTTCCAAGAGACCCAGTACTTC.

The chain uses TRBV7-2 and TRBJ1-5; perhaps TRBD1 as D (6 bases). V lost 2 bases and J 3 bases, leaving 11 bases between the germline ends. CDR3 size: 15 residues. CDR1 and CDR2 (germline): SGHTA, FQGNSA. CDR3 region: CASSLSRDNNQPQHF. The CDR3 DNA sequence: TGTGCCAGCAGCTTATCCCGGGACAACAATCAGCCCCAGCATTTT.

This clonotype was seen a handful of times. The DNA of the CDR3 is TGTGCCAGCAGTTACTCCGTGTGGGGCTCCTACGAGCAGTACTTC. Its translation: CASSYSVWGSYEQYF. The chain employs TRBV6-5 and TRBJ2-7; D is unclear. V gave up 0 bases and J gave up 0 bases, with 9 bases separating them. The CDR3 loop spans 15 amino acids. CDR1 and CDR2 (germline): MNHEY, SVGAGI.

This clonotype was detected only a few times. The V call is TRBV24-1, the J call TRBJ2-1, with 8 bases aligning to TRBD2. The junction had 14 bases not matched to a gene; V was cut back by 3 bases and J by 8 bases. CDR1 is KGHDR and CDR2 is SFDVKD in the germline V gene. The CDR3 is 17 residues long. The CDR3: CATSDPPGSGRRDEQFF. DNA for the CDR3: TGTGCCACCAGTGATCCGCCGGGGAGCGGGAGACGGGATGAGCAGTTCTTC.

This clonotype has just a few counts. J is TRBJ2-5 and V is TRBV7-2; D perhaps matches TRBD2 (6 bases). V was cut by 2 bases and J by 4 bases, with 17 bases left in between. The CDR3 totals 16 residues. From germline, CDR1 is SGHTA and CDR2 FQGNSA. CDR3 DNA: TGTGCCAGCAGCTTAATCCCCGGGACTCCTATAGAGACCCAGTACTTC. Translating gives CASSLIPGTPIETQYF.

The rearrangement links TRBV7-9 to TRBJ2-7; D gene unclear. Trimming removed 0 bases at V and 1 base at J, with 10 bases between. The germline V gene encodes CDR1 SEHNR and CDR2 FQNEAQ (reference sequence). The CDR3 runs to 15 residues. CDR3 nucleotide sequence: TGTGCCAGCAGCTTAGCCCTAGGAGTTTCCTACGAGCAGTACTTC. This gives the protein CASSLALGVSYEQYF.

V is TRBV25-1 and J is TRBJ2-2; possibly TRBD1 or TRBD2 for D (5 bases each). The germline V and J ends were trimmed by 9 bases and 4 bases, with 9 bases remaining between them. The CDR3 is 12 residues long. Germline V gene data show CDR1 as MGHDK and CDR2 as SYGVNS. This CDR3 is CASGTTTGELFF. Written as DNA, the CDR3 is TGTGCCAGTGGGACCACCACCGGGGAGCTGTTTTTT. The full variable domain, in which reference TRBV25-1 and TRBJ2-2 provide the parts outside the CDR3, is EADIYQTPRYLVIGTGKKITLECSQTMGHDKMYWYQQDPGMELHLIHYSYGVNSTEKGDLSSESTVSRIRTEHFPLTLESARPSHTSQYLCASGTTTGELFFGEGSRLTVL.

The chain links TRBV15 to TRBJ2-5; tentatively, D is TRBD1 (6 bases). Germline CDR1 reads LNHNV; CDR2 reads YYDKDF (reference sequence). V shed 5 bases and J shed 2 bases, with 18 bases lying between them. There are 16 residues in the CDR3. The CDR3 region is CATSPRVRTAQETQYF. CDR3 nucleotides: TGTGCCACCAGCCCCCGGGTGCGGACAGCACAAGAGACCCAGTACTTC.